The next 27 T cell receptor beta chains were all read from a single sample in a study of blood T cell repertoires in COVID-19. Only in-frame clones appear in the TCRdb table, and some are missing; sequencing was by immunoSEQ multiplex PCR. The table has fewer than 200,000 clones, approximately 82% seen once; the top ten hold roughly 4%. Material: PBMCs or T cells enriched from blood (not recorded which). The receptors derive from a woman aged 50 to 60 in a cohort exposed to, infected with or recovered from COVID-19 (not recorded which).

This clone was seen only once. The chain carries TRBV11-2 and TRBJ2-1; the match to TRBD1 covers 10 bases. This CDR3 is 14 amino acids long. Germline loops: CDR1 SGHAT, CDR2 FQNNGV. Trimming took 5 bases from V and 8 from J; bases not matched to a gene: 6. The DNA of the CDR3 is TGTGCCAGCAGCACCCCGACAGGGGGCGATGAGCAGTTCTTC. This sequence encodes CASSTPTGGDEQFF. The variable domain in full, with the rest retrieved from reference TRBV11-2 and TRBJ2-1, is EAGVAQSPRYKIIEKRQSVAFWCNPISGHATLYWYQQILGQGPKLLIQFQNNGVVDDSQLPKDRFSAERLKGVDSTLKIQPAKLEDSAVYLCASSTPTGGDEQFFGPGTRLTVL.

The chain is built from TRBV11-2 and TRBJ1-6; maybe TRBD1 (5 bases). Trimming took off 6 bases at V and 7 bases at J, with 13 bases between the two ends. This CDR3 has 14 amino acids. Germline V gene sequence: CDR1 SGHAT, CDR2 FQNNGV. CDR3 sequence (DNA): TGTGCCAGCAGGGCGTCAGGGAGGAATTCACCCCTCCACTTT. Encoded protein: CASRASGRNSPLHF.

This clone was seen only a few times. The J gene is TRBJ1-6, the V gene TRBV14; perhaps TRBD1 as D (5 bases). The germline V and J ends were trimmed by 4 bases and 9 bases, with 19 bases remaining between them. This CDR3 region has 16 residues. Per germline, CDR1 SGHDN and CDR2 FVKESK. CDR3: CASSPGGVGAGSPLHF. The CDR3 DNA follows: TGTGCCAGCAGCCCGGGGGGTGTGGGAGCGGGTTCACCCCTCCACTTT.

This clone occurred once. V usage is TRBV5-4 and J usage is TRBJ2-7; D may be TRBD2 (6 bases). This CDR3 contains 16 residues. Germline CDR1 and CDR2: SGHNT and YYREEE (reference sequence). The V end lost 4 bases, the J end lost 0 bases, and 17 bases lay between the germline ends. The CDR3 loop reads CASSLYRDSSSYEQYF. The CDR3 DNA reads TGTGCCAGCAGCCTATACCGGGACTCCAGCTCCTACGAGCAGTACTTC.

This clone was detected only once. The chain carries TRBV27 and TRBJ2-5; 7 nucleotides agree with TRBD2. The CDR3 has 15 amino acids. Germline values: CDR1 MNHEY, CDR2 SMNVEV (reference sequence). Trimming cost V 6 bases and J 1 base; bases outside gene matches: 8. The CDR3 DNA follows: TGTGCCAGCAGCCTCGGACTAGGTCGCCAAGAGACCCAGTACTTC. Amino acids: CASSLGLGRQETQYF.

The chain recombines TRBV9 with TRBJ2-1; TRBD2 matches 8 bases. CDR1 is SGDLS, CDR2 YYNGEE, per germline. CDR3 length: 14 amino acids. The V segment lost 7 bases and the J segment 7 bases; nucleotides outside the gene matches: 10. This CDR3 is CASGSGTSVNEQFF. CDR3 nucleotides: TGTGCCAGCGGATCCGGGACTAGTGTGAATGAGCAGTTCTTC.

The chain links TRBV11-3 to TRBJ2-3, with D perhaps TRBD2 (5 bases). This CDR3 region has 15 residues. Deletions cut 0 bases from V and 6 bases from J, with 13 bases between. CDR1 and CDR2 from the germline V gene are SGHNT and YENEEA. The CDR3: CASSLEVVGEDTQYF. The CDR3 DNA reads TGTGCCAGCAGCTTAGAAGTTGTGGGAGAGGATACGCAGTATTTT.

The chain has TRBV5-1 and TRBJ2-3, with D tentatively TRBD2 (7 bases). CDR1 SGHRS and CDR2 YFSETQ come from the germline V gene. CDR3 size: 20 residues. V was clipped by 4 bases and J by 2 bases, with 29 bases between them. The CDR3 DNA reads TGCGCCAGCAGCGGGGGGGGCGTAACGGGAGGCCCTTTAATCACAGATACGCAGTATTTT. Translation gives CASSGGGVTGGPLITDTQYF. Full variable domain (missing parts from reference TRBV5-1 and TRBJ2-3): KAGVTQTPRYLIKTRGQQVTLSCSPISGHRSVSWYQQTPGQGLQFLFEYFSETQRNKGNFPGRFSGRQFSNSRSEMNVSTLELGDSALYLCASSGGGVTGGPLITDTQYFGPGTRLTVL.

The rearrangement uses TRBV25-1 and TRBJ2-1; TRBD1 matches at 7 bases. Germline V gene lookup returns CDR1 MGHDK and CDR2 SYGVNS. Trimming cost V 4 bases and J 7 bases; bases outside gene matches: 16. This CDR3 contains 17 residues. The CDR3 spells CASSVGSIGGALNEQFF. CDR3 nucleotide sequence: TGTGCCAGCAGTGTCGGGTCGATAGGGGGCGCGTTGAATGAGCAGTTCTTC.

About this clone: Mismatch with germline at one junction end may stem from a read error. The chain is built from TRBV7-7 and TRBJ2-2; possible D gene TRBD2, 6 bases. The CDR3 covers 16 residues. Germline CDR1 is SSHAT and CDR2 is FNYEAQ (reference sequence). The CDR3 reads CASSLNSGPNTGELFF. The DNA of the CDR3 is TGTGCTAGCAGCTTAAATAGCGGTCCGAACACCGGGGAGCTGTTTTTT.

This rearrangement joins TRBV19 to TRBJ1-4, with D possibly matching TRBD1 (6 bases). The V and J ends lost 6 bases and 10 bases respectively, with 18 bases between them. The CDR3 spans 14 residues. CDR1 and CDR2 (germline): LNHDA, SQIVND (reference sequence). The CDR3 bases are TGTGCCAGTAGCGAGGGGGACGACCAGAGAAAACTGTTTTTT. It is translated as CASSEGDDQRKLFF.

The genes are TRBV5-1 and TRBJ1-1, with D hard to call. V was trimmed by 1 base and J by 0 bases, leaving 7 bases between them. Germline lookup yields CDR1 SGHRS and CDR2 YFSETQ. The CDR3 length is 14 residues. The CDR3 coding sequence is TGCGCCAGCAGCTTGCTGAGAATGAACACTGAAGCTTTCTTT. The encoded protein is CASSLLRMNTEAFF.

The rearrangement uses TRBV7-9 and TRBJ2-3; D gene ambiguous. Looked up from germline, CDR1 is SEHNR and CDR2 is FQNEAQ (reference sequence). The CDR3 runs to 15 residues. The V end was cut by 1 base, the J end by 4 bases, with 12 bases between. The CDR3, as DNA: TGTGCCAGCAGCTTAGTTGGTGTAGTGCCAGATACGCAGTATTTT. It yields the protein CASSLVGVVPDTQYF.

The CDR3 region is CASSSQETQYF. DNA of the CDR3: TGTGCCAGCAGCTCACAAGAGACCCAGTACTTC. This sequence joins TRBV7-2 and TRBJ2-5; D ambiguous. Trimming took off 4 bases at V and 2 bases at J, with 2 bases between the two ends. Germline CDR1 SGHTA, CDR2 FQGNSA. This CDR3 spans 11 amino acids.

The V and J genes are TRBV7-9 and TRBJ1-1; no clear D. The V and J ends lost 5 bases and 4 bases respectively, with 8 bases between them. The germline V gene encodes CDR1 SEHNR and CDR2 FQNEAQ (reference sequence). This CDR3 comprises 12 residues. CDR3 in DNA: TGTGCCAGCAGCCTAGAGCGCACTGAAGCTTTCTTT. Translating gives CASSLERTEAFF.

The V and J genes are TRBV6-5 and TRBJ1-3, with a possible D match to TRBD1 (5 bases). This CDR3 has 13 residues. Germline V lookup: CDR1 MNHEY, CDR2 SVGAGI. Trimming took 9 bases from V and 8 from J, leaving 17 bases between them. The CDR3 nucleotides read TGTGCCAGTATGACAGAACTTGGCTACACCATATATTTT. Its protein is CASMTELGYTIYF.

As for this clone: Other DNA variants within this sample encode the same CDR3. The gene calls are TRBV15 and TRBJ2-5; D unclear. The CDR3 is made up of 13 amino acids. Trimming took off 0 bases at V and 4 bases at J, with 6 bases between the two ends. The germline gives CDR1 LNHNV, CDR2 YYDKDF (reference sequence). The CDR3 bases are TGTGCCACCAGCAGAGATCTCAGAGAGACCCAGTACTTC. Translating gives CATSRDLRETQYF.

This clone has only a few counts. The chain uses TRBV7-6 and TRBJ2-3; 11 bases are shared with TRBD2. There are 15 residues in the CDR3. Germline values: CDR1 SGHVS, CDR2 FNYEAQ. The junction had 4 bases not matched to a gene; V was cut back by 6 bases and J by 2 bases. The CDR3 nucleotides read TGTGCCAGCAGTTTTAGCGGGGGGGCCACAGATACGCAGTATTTT. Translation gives CASSFSGGATDTQYF.

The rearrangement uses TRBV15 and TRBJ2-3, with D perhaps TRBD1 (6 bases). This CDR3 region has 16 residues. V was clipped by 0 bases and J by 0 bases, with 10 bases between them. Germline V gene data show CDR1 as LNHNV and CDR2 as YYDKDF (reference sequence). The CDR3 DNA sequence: TGTGCCACCAGCAGAGACAGGGGCACTAGCACAGATACGCAGTATTTT. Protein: CATSRDRGTSTDTQYF.

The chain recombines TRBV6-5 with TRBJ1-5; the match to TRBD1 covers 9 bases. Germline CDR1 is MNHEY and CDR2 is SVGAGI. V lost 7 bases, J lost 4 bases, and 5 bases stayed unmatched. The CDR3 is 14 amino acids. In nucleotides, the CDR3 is TGTGCCAGCAAAACCGGGACAGGGAATCAGCCCCAGCATTTT. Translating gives CASKTGTGNQPQHF.

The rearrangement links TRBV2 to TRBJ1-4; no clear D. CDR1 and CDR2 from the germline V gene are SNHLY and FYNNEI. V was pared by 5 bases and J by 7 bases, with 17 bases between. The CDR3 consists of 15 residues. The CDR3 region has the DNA TGTGCCAGCAGTTCCCGGGGTAGGGCTCCTGAAAAACTGTTTTTT. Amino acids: CASSSRGRAPEKLFF.

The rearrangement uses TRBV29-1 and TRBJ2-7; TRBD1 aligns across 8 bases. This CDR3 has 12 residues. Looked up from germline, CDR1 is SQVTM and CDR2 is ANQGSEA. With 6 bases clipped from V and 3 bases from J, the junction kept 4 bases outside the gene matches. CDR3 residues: CSVADRDYEQYF. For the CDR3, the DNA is TGCAGCGTCGCGGACAGGGACTACGAGCAGTACTTC.

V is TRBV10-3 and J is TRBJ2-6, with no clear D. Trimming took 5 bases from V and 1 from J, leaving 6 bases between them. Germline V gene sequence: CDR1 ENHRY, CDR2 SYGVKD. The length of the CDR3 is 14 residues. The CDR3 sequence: CAISNESGANVLTF. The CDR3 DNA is TGTGCCATCAGTAATGAGTCTGGGGCCAACGTCCTGACTTTC.

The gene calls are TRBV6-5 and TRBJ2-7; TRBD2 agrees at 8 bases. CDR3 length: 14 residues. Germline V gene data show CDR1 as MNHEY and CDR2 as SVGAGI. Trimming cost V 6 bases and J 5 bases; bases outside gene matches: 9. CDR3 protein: CASRNGGAFHEQYF. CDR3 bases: TGTGCCAGCAGAAACGGGGGGGCATTCCACGAGCAGTACTTC.

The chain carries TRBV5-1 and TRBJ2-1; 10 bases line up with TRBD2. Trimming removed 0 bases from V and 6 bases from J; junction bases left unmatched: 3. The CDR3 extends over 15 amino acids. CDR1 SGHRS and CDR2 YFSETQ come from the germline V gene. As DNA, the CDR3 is TGCGCCAGCAGCTTGGTCCTAGCGGGAGCCAATGAGCAGTTCTTC. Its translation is CASSLVLAGANEQFF.

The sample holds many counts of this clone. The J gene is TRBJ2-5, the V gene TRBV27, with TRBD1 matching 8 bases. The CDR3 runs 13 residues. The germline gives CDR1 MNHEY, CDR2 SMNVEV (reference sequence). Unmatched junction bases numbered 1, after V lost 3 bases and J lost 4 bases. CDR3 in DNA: TGTGCCAGCAGTTTTCAGGGGGCAGAGACCCAGTACTTC. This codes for CASSFQGAETQYF.

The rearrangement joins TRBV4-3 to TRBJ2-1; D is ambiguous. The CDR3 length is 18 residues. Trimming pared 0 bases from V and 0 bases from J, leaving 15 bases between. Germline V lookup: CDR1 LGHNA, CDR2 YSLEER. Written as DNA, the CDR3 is TGCGCCAGCAGCCAAGAAGGTAGTCAGGCAAGCTCCTACAATGAGCAGTTCTTC. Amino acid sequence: CASSQEGSQASSYNEQFF.